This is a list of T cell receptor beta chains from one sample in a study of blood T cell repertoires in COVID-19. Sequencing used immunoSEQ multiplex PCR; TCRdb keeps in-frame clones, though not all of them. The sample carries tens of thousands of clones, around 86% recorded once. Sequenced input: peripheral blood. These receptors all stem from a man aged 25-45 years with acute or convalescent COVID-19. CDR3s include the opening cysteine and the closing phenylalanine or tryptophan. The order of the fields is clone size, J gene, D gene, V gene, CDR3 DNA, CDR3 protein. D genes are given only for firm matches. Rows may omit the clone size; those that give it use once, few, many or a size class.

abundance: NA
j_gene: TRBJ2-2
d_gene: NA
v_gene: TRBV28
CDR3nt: TGTGCCAGCTGTACCAGCGGGACCGGGGAGCTGTTTTTT
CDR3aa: CASCTSGTGELFF

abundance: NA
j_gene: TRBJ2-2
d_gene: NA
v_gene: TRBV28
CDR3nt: TGTGCCAGCAGTTTACACGGGACTAACACCGGGGAGCTGTTTTTT
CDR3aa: CASSLHGTNTGELFF

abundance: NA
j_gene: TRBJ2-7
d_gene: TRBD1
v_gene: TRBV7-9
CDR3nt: TGTGCCAGCAGCAACAGGGGGTACGAGCAGTACTTC
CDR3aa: CASSNRGYEQYF

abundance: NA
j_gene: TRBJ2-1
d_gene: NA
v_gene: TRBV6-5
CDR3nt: TGTGCCAGCAGTTACGGGGCCGAAAAGGGGAACAATGAGCAGTTCTTC
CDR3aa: CASSYGAEKGNNEQFF

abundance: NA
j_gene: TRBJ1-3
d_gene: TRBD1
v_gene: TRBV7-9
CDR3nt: TGTGCCACCCACGGGACAGCTGGAAACACCATATATTTT
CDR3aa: CATHGTAGNTIYF

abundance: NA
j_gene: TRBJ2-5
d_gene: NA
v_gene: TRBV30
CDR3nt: TGTGCCTGGAGTGTTCTGGCGACACTTTGGGAGACCCAGTACTTC
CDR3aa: CAWSVLATLWETQYF

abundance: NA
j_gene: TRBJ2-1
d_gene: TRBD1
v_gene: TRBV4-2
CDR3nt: TGTGCCAGCAGCCAATCCGGGACAGGGGCGTTCTTC
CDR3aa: CASSQSGTGAFF

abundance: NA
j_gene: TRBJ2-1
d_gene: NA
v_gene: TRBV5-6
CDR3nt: TGTGCCAGCAGCTTGGACTACGGCTATGAGCAGTTCTTC
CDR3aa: CASSLDYGYEQFF

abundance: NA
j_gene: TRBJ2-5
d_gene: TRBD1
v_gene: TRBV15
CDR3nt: TGTGCCACCAGCGGGACAGGGGAAGAGACCCAGTACTTC
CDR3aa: CATSGTGEETQYF

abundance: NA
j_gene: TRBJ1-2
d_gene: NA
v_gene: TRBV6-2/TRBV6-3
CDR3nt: TGTGCCAGCAGTTGGGAGATCTGGAGTGGCTACACCTTC
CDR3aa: CASSWEIWSGYTF

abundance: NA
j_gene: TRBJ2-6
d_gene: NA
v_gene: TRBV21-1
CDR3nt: TGTGCCAGCAGCTCCTCATCAGGGTCTCTCTCTGGGGCCAACGTCCTGACTTTC
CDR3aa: CASSSSSGSLSGANVLTF

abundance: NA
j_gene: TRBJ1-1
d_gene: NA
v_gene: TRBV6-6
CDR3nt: TGTGCCAGCAGTTACTCAACAGCAGAAGCTTTCTTT
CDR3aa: CASSYSTAEAFF

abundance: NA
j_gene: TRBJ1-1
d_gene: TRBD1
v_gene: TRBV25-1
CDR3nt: TGTGCCAGCAGAGGGACAGGGGGTTATCCTGAAGCTTTCTTT
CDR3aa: CASRGTGGYPEAFF

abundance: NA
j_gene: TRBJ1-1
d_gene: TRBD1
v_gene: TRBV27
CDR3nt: TGTGCCAGCCTCGACAGGGGGAAGAGGAACACTGAAGCTTTCTTT
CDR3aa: CASLDRGKRNTEAFF

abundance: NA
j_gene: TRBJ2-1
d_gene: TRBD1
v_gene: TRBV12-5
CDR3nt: TGTGCTAGTGGTCACGGGACAGACAATGAGCAGTTCTTC
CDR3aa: CASGHGTDNEQFF

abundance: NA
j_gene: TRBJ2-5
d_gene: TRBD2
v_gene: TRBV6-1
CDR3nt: TGTGCCAGCAGTGTCGGAGGGACTAGCGGGAGCTGGGAGACCCAGTACTTC
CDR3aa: CASSVGGTSGSWETQYF

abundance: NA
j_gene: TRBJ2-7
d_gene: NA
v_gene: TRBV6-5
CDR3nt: TGTGCCAGCAGAGCCCGGGACTCTGATACCTACGAGCAGTACTTC
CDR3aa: CASRARDSDTYEQYF

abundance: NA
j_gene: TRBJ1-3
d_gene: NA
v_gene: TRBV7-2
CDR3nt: TGTGCCAGCAGCAGGACGGCCGCGGGATCTGGAAACACCATATATTTT
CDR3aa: CASSRTAAGSGNTIYF

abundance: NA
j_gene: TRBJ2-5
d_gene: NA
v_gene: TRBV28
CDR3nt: TGTGCCAGCAGTTTAGTTGGAGCGGCTAACATTGGGGAAGAGACCCAGTACTTC
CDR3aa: CASSLVGAANIGEETQYF

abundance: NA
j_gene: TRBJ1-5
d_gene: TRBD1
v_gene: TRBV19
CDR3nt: TGTGCCAGTAGTTCATATGACAGGGGGCGTAATCAGCCCCAGCATTTT
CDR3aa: CASSSYDRGRNQPQHF

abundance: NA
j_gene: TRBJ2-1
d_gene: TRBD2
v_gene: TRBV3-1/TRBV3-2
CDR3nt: TGTGCCAGCCTATCTAGCGGGAGAGGGGTCAATGAGCAGTTCTTC
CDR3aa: CASLSSGRGVNEQFF

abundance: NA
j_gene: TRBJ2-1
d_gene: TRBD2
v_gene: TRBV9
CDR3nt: TGTGCCAGCAGCTCCGGACTAGCGGAATACAATGAGCAGTTCTTC
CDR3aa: CASSSGLAEYNEQFF

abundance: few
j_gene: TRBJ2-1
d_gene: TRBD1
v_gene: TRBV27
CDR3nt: TGTGCCAGCAGTCCCCGACCCGGGACAGGGGGCCGACAGTTCTTC
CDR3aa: CASSPRPGTGGRQFF

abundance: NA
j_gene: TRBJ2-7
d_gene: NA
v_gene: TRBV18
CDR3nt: TGTGCCAGCTCACCACCGAGTAGAAACGAGCAGTACTTC
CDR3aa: CASSPPSRNEQYF

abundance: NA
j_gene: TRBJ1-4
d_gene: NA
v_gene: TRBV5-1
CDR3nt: TGCGCCAGCAGCTTGGGGGGGCCTAATGAAAAACTGTTTTTT
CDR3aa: CASSLGGPNEKLFF

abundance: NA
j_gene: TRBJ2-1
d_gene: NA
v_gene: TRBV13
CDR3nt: TGTGCCAGCAGCTTAGTGCAGGCTTACAATGAGCAGTTCTTC
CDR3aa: CASSLVQAYNEQFF

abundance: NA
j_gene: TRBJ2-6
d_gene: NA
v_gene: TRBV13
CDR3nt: TGTGCCAGCAGCCCGGGGGTATTCTCTGGGGCCAACGTCCTGACTTTC
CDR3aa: CASSPGVFSGANVLTF

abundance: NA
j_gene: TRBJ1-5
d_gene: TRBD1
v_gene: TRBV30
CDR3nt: TGTGCCTGGAGCGGACAGGGTGACCATCAGCCCCAGCATTTT
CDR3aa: CAWSGQGDHQPQHF

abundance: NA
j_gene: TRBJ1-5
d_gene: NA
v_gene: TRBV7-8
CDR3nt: TGTGCCAGCAGCTTAAGCGGACAGCTTAATCAGCCCCAGCATTTT
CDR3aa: CASSLSGQLNQPQHF

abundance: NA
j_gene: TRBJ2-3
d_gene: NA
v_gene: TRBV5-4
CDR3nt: TGTGCCAGCACCTTGTGGGGGCGGGAGACAGATACGCAGTATTTT
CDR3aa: CASTLWGRETDTQYF

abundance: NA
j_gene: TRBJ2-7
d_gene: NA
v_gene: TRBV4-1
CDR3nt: TGCGCCAGCAGCCCCCGGGCAGCGGATCCCTACGAGCAGTACTTC
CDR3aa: CASSPRAADPYEQYF

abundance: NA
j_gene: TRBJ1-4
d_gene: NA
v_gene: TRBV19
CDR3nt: TGTGCCAGTAACGACAGAGAAAATGAAAAACTGTTTTTT
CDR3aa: CASNDRENEKLFF

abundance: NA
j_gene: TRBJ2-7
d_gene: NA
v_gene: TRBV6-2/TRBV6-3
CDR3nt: TGTGCCAGCAGTTACTCTCGACTAGTCTACGAGCAGTACTTC
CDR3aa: CASSYSRLVYEQYF

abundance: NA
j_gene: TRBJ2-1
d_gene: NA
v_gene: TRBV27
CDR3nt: TGTGCCAGCAGTACGGGACTTGGGCGTGAGCAGTTCTTC
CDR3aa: CASSTGLGREQFF

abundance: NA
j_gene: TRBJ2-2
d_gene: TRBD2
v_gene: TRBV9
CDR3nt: TGTGCCAGCAGCCCCGGGACTAGCGGGACCGGGGAGCTGTTTTTT
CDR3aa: CASSPGTSGTGELFF

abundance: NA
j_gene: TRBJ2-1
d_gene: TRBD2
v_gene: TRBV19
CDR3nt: TGTGCCAGTAGTCCTCGGCTAGCGGGCTCCTACAATGAGCAGTTCTTC
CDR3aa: CASSPRLAGSYNEQFF

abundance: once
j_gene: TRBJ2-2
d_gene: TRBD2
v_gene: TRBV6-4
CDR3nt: TGTGCCACCCAGCGGGAGCGAAACACCGGGGAGCTGTTTTTT
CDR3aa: CATQRERNTGELFF

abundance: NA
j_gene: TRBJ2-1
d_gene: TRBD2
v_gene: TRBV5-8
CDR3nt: TGTGCCAGCAGCTTGCGCGGGAGTAGCTATGAGCAGTTCTTC
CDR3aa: CASSLRGSSYEQFF

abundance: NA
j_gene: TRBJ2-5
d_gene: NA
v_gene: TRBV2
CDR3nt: TGTGCCAGCAGTGAAGCGTATGAAACAGGGAAGGAAGAGACCCAGTACTTC
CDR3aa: CASSEAYETGKEETQYF

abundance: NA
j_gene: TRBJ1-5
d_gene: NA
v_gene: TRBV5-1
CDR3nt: TGCGCCAGCAGCCCCGAAGGGGGACAGCCCCAGCATTTT
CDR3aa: CASSPEGGQPQHF

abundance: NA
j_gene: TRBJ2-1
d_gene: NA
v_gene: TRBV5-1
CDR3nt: TGCGCCAGCAGCCTGGGGGGAGCAAATGAGCAGTTCTTC
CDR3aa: CASSLGGANEQFF

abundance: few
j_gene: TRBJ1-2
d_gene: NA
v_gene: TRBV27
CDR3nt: TGTGCCGTTAAGGGGGGGGCGAACTATGGCTACACCTTC
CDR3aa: CAVKGGANYGYTF

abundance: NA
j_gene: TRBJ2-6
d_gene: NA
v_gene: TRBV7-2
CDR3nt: TGTGCCAGCAGCTTAGGACTCGAGCTTGCCAACGTCCTGACTTTC
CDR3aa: CASSLGLELANVLTF

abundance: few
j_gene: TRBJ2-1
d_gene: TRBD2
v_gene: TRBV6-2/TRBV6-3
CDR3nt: TGTGCCAGCAGCACAAGGAGGCTAGCGGGAAACAATGAGCAGTTCTTC
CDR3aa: CASSTRRLAGNNEQFF

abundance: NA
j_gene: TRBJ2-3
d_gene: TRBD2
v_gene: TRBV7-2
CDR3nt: TGTGCCAGCAGTCCGGGAGGGCGGGAGGCGGATACGCAGTATTTT
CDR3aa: CASSPGGREADTQYF

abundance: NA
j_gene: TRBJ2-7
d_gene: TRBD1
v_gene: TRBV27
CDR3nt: TGTGCCAGGTCTCGGGACAGGGCTTTTTCCTACGAGCAGTACTTC
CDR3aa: CARSRDRAFSYEQYF

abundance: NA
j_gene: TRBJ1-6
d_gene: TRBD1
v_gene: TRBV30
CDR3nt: TGTGCCTGGAGTGCAGGGACAGATAATTCACCCCTCCACTTT
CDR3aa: CAWSAGTDNSPLHF

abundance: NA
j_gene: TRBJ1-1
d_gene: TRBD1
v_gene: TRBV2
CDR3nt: TGTGCCAGCAGTGATCCCGACAGGGTTAAGGGCTGGGTGAACACTGAAGCTTTCTTT
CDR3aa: CASSDPDRVKGWVNTEAFF

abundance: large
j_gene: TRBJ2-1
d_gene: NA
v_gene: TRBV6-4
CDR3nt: TGTGCCAGCAGTGACAGGGGTCTCAACAATGAGCAGTTCTTC
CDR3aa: CASSDRGLNNEQFF

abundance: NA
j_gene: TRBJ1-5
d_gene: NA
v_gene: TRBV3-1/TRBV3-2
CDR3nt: TGTGCCAGCAGCCAAGATAGAGAGCGGCCCCAGCATTTT
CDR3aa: CASSQDRERPQHF

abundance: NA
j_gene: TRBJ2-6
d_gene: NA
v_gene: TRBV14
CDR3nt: TGTGCCAGCAGCCTTGGCGGAAAAGCGACTGGGGCCAACGTCCTGACTTTC
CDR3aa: CASSLGGKATGANVLTF

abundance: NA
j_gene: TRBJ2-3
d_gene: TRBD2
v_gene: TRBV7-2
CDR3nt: TGTGCCAGCAGCTTAGGATCTCTAGCGGGAGGTTCCACAGATACGCAGTATTTT
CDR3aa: CASSLGSLAGGSTDTQYF

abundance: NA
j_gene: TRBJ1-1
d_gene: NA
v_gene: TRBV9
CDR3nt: TGTGCCAGCAGCGTAGAGCTTAACACTGAAGCTTTCTTT
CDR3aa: CASSVELNTEAFF

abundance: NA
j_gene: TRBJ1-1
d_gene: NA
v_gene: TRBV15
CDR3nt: TGTGCCACCAGCAGTCACCGAACAGGGTCCGGAGCTTTCTTT
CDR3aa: CATSSHRTGSGAFF

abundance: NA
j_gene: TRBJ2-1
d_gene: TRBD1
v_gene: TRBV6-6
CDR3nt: TGTGCCAGCAGTTCAGAGGGACAGGACTCCTACAATGAGCAGTTCTTC
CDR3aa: CASSSEGQDSYNEQFF

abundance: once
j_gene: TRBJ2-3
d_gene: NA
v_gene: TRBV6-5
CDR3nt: TGTGCCAGCAGTTACTCCCGAGCAAATACGCAGTATTTT
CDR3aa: CASSYSRANTQYF

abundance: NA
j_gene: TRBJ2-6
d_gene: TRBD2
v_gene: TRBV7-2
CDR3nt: TGTGCCAGCAGCTTAGGGAGCGGGAGCTCTGGGGCCAACGTCCTGACTTTC
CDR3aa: CASSLGSGSSGANVLTF

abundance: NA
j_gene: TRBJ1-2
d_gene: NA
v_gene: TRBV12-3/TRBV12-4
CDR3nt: TGTGCCAGCAGTTTCGCGGGAATTATCCTTTTC
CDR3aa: CASSFAGIILF

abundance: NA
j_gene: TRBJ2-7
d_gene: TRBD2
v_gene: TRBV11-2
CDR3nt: TGTGCCAGCAGCTTAAGACTAGCGGGAGAGTCTCCCTACGAGCAGTACTTC
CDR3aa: CASSLRLAGESPYEQYF